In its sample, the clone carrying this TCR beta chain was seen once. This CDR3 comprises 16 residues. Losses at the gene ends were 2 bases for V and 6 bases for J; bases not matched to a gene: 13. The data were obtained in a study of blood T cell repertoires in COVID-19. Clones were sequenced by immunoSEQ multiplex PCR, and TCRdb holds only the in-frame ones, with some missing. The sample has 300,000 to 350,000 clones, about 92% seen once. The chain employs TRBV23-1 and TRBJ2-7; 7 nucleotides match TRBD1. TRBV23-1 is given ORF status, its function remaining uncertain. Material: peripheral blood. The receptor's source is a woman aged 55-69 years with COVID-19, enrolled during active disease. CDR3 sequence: CASSQVKRQGPSEQYF. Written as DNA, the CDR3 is TGCGCCAGCAGTCAAGTTAAGAGACAGGGCCCTTCCGAGCAGTACTTC.